One sample yielded the 21 T cell receptor beta chains listed below, sequenced in a study of blood T cells in healthy people across ages. PCR was performed a second time for about 7 to 12 cycles using a sample-barcoded 5' primer and a J-beta primer mix. TCRdb processed the 5' RACE reads anew with MiXCR; each CDR3 protein has one entry. The profile covers hundreds of thousands of distinct CDR3 sequences, with around half appearing a single time and about a sixth taken by the ten largest. Material for sequencing was blood. The receptors shown here come from a man older than 75 in good health.

The V call is TRBV9, the J call TRBJ1-3, with D unclear. The CDR3 is 13 residues long. V lost 4 bases to trimming and J lost 4 bases, with 9 bases between them. The germline gives CDR1 SGDLS, CDR2 YYNGEE. In DNA form, the CDR3 reads TGTGCCAGCAGCCCCCGGTTCGGAAACACCATATATTTT. Encoded protein: CASSPRFGNTIYF.

The chain uses TRBV5-1 and TRBJ2-7; D is perhaps TRBD1 (6 bases). Germline CDR1 SGHRS, CDR2 YFSETQ. The CDR3 spans 15 residues. V was trimmed by 0 bases and J by 1 base, leaving 11 bases between them. CDR3 region: CASSLGKQGSYEQYF. DNA for the CDR3: TGCGCCAGCAGCTTGGGGAAACAGGGTTCCTACGAGCAGTACTTC.

This sequence joins TRBV12-3 or TRBV12-4 and TRBJ2-2; 7 bases are shared with TRBD2. After removal of 7 bases from V and 8 bases from J, the junction contained 16 bases not matched to a gene. The CDR3 is made up of 16 amino acids. As DNA, the CDR3 is TGTGCCAGCACCCTTTCTAGCGGAATCGGAGCGGGGGAGCTGTTTTTT. Translated: CASTLSSGIGAGELFF.

The V gene is TRBV6-6, the J gene TRBJ2-7; D may correspond to TRBD1 or TRBD2 (5 bases each). V shed 2 bases and J shed 7 bases, with 24 bases lying between them. The CDR3 covers 17 residues. Germline lookup yields CDR1 MNHNY and CDR2 SVGAGI (reference sequence). In DNA, the CDR3 is TGTGCCAGCAGTTACGACGGACTTAACGGGAAGGGGAATGAGCAGTACTTC. Protein product: CASSYDGLNGKGNEQYF.

This clonotype showed up just a few times. The genes are TRBV14 and TRBJ2-7; 8 bases map to TRBD2. Trimming at V came to 3 bases and at J to 2 bases, leaving 3 bases not matched to a gene. CDR1 and CDR2 (germline): SGHDN, FVKESK. The CDR3 is 14 residues long. CDR3 residues: CASSHLLAAYEQYF. In nucleotides, the CDR3 is TGTGCCAGCAGCCATTTACTAGCGGCCTACGAGCAGTACTTC.

The chain uses TRBV20-1 and TRBJ2-5, with 7 bases aligning to TRBD1. With V trimmed by 0 bases and J by 2 bases, 6 bases remained unmatched. Germline-derived CDR1 and CDR2 are DFQATT and SNEGSKA (reference sequence). The CDR3 totals 15 residues. As DNA, the CDR3 is TGCAGTGCTAGAGATTGGGGGACAGCACAAGAGACCCAGTACTTC. It codes for CSARDWGTAQETQYF.

On this clonotype: A much larger clone is a single base away; this may be a read error. The DNA of the CDR3 is TGTGCCAACAGCCAGGAGACAGGGCACTATGGCTACACCTTC. This translates into CANSQETGHYGYTF. The V gene is TRBV4-2, the J gene TRBJ1-2, with 7 nucleotides matching TRBD1. CDR1 LGHNA and CDR2 YNFKEQ come from the germline V gene. The CDR3 consists of 14 residues.

The chain couples TRBV12-3 or TRBV12-4 to TRBJ2-1, with D possibly being TRBD1 or TRBD2 (5 bases each). Trimming pared 8 bases from V and 4 bases from J, leaving 21 bases between. The CDR3 spans 16 residues. CDR3 in amino acids: CASLEHGTGTYNEQFF. CDR3 bases: TGTGCCAGCCTGGAGCACGGGACGGGTACGTACAATGAGCAGTTCTTC.

This sequence joins TRBV29-1 and TRBJ1-1, with unresolved D. Germline V gene lookup returns CDR1 SQVTM and CDR2 ANQGSEA. The length of the CDR3 is 14 residues. Trimming shortened V by 0 bases and J by 1 base, and 9 bases separated the two germline ends. The CDR3 here is CSVEEGQPNTEAFF. Written as DNA, the CDR3 is TGCAGCGTTGAAGAGGGCCAGCCGAACACTGAAGCTTTCTTT.

The chain has TRBV12-3 or TRBV12-4 and TRBJ2-6, with TRBD1 matching over 12 bases. The CDR3 is 19 amino acids. V lost 4 bases, J lost 1 base, and 8 bases stayed unmatched. CDR3 amino acids: CASSWTGTGGPSGANVLTF. In DNA form, the CDR3 reads TGTGCCAGCAGTTGGACCGGGACAGGGGGCCCTTCTGGGGCCAACGTCCTGACTTTC.

This clonotype occurred once. CDR3 region: CASSAQGISEAFF. The DNA of the CDR3 is TGTGCCAGCAGCGCCCAGGGGATCTCTGAAGCTTTCTTT. V is TRBV7-9 and J is TRBJ1-1; a weak D match, TRBD1 (6 bases). Trimming shortened V by 5 bases and J by 6 bases, and 13 bases separated the two germline ends. Germline CDR1 SEHNR, CDR2 FQNEAQ (reference sequence). This CDR3 has 13 amino acids.

The CDR3 reads CAISGGETRVQYF. The DNA of the CDR3 is TGTGCCATCTCGGGGGGGGAGACTAGAGTACAGTACTTC. This chain joins TRBV10-3 and TRBJ2-5, with TRBD2 identical over 8 bases. This CDR3 has 13 amino acids. Germline V lookup: CDR1 ENHRY, CDR2 SYGVKD. V shed 8 bases and J 11 bases; nucleotides not matched to a gene: 13.

CDR3: CASSLGSTWDEQYF. The CDR3 nucleotides read TGCGCCAGCAGCTTGGGGTCGACATGGGACGAGCAGTACTTC. The V gene is TRBV5-1, the J gene TRBJ2-7; D is undetermined. The CDR3 extends over 14 amino acids. Germline CDR1 SGHRS, CDR2 YFSETQ. Trimming took 0 bases from V and 5 from J, leaving 12 bases between them.

The chain recombines TRBV7-2 with TRBJ2-3; 11 bases agree with TRBD2. Per the germline V gene, CDR1 is SGHTA and CDR2 is FQGNSA. Trimming removed 7 bases from V and 1 base from J; junction bases left unmatched: 4. CDR3 length equals 15 residues. Here the CDR3 reads CASILAGVGTDTQYF. CDR3 sequence (DNA): TGTGCCAGCATACTAGCGGGAGTAGGCACAGATACGCAGTATTTT.

Ten or more counts support this clonotype. The chain links TRBV9 to TRBJ2-7; 8 nucleotides align to TRBD2. Per germline, CDR1 SGDLS and CDR2 YYNGEE. V lost 6 bases, J lost 0 bases, and 8 bases stayed unmatched. There are 15 residues in the CDR3. Written as DNA, the CDR3 is TGTGCCAGCAACCCGAGCGGGAGCCCCTCCTACGAGCAGTACTTC. It is translated as CASNPSGSPSYEQYF. Drawing the rest from reference TRBV9 and TRBJ2-7, the complete variable domain is DSGVTQTPKHLITATGQRVTLRCSPRSGDLSVYWYQQSLDQGLQFLIQYYNGEERAKGNILERFSAQQFPDLHSELNLSSLELGDSALYFCASNPSGSPSYEQYFGPGTRLTVT.

The CDR3 here is CASSLPGQGGRETRYF. In nucleotides, the CDR3 is TGTGCCAGCAGCTTACCGGGACAGGGAGGGAGAGAGACCCGGTACTTC. The V and J genes are TRBV5-6 and TRBJ2-7; 9 nucleotides align to TRBD1. CDR1 is SGHDT and CDR2 is YYEEEE in the germline V gene. V shed 2 bases and J 12 bases; nucleotides not matched to a gene: 18. The CDR3 totals 16 residues.

The table lists this clonotype with many counts. The chain uses TRBV29-1 and TRBJ2-5; the D gene is possibly TRBD1 (7 bases). The germline gives CDR1 SQVTM, CDR2 ANQGSEA. The V end was cut by 7 bases, the J end by 0 bases, with 15 bases between. The CDR3 spans 14 residues. DNA of the CDR3: TGCAGCGCCGGAGGGGACAGCCACCAAGAGACCCAGTACTTC. It specifies CSAGGDSHQETQYF.

Comment on this clonotype: A much larger clonotype is one base distant, so this may be a read error. In nucleotides, the CDR3 is TGCGCCAGCAGCCCCAGTGGGGACAGGGGGTATGAGCAGTTCTTC. Residues: CASSPSGDRGYEQFF. The chain carries TRBV4-3 and TRBJ2-1, with 11 positions matching TRBD1. This CDR3 region has 15 residues. V gave up 4 bases and J gave up 8 bases; unmatched junction bases: 7. Germline V gives CDR1 LGHNA, CDR2 YSLEER.

This rearrangement joins TRBV29-1 to TRBJ2-5; unclear D gene. The J call may not be correct, given that the DNA end is closer to TRBJ2-7. The CDR3 consists of 11 residues. Germline CDR1 and CDR2: SQVTM and ANQGSEA. The CDR3 reads CSAVLSYEQYF. In nucleotides, the CDR3 is TGCAGCGCGGTCCTATCGTACGAGCAGTACTTC.

This rearrangement joins TRBV12-3 or TRBV12-4 to TRBJ1-5, with TRBD1 identical over 7 bases. V shed 8 bases and J 2 bases; nucleotides not matched to a gene: 9. This CDR3 is built from 15 residues. The CDR3 here is CASQSQGVGNQPQHF. The DNA of the CDR3 is TGTGCCAGCCAGTCCCAGGGGGTTGGCAATCAGCCCCAGCATTTT.

This chain links TRBV3-1 with TRBJ2-7; 7 bases align to TRBD1. TRBJ2-4 matches the DNA end more closely, so the J call is doubtful. The CDR3 runs 14 residues. CDR1 is LGHDT, CDR2 YNNKEL, per germline (reference sequence). CDR3 residues: CASSRDSSSNIQYF. In DNA form, the CDR3 reads TGTGCCAGCAGCCGGGACAGCTCCTCAAACATTCAGTACTTC.